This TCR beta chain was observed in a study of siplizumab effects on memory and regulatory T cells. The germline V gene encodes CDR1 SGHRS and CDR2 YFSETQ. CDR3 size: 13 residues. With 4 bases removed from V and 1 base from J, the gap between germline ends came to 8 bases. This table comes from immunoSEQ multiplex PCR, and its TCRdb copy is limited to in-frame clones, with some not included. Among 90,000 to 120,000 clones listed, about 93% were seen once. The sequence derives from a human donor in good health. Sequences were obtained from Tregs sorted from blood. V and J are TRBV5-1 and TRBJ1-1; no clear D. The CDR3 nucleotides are TGCGCCAGCAGCCCCACGGGGAACACTGAAGCTTTCTTT. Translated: CASSPTGNTEAFF.